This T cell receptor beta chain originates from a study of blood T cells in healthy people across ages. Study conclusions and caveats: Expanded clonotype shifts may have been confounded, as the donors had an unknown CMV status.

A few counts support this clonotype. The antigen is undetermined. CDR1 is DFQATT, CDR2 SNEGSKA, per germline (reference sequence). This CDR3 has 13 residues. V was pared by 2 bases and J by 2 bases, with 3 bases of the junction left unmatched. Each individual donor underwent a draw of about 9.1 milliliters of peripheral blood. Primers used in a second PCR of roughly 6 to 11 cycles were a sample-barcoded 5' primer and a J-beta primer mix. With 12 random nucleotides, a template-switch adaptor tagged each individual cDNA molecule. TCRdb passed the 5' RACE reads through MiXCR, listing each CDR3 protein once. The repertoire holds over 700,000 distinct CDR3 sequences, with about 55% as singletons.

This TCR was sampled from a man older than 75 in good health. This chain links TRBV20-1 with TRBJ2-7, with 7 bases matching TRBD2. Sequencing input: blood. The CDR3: CSARPSGTYEQYF. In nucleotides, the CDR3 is TGCAGTGCTAGACCCAGCGGGACCTACGAGCAGTACTTC.